The 11 T cell receptor beta chains reported below all come from one sample, sequenced in a study of technical replicates of blood from several donors (dated by TCRdb to the late 2010s). The library was obtained by the immunoSEQ multiplex PCR assay. The immuneACCESS repertoire file appears here via TCRdb, limited to in-frame rearrangements. These files lack a portion of the clones; in checked studies, under half of the deficit traces to unresolved V genes, and the cause of the others is not known. This sample has approximately 93,000 clones in its table, and 85% to 95% of those were observed once. The leading ten clones occupy 0.26% of the sample. The source material was T cells isolated from PBMCs. These receptor sequences come from a human donor in good health.

The count of this clone is one. The V call is TRBV2, the J call TRBJ1-2, with 8 bases identical to TRBD1. The length of the CDR3 is 15 residues. Looked up from germline, CDR1 is SNHLY and CDR2 is FYNNEI. With 6 bases clipped from V and 5 bases from J, the junction kept 11 bases outside the gene matches. DNA for the CDR3: TGTGCCAGCAGGGAACCTCACCAGGGGGCTTATGGCTACACCTTC. This sequence encodes CASREPHQGAYGYTF.

The chain has TRBV9 and TRBJ1-4; maybe TRBD1 (5 bases). This CDR3 region has 14 residues. The V and J ends lost 4 bases and 8 bases respectively, with 15 bases between them. Germline V CDR1 and CDR2: SGDLS, YYNGEE. CDR3 bases: TGTGCCAGCAGCTCGCGGGACCGGCCAGAAAAACTGTTTTTT. This encodes CASSSRDRPEKLFF.

This chain uses TRBV29-1 with TRBJ1-2; 7 nucleotides agree with TRBD1. Trimming at V came to 6 bases and at J to 2 bases, leaving 3 bases not matched to a gene. Germline assignment: CDR1 SQVTM and CDR2 ANQGSEA. The CDR3 runs to 12 residues. The CDR3 DNA reads TGCAGCGTCTACAGGGGAAACTATGGCTACACCTTC. Translated: CSVYRGNYGYTF.

The chain carries TRBV5-8 and TRBJ1-2, with TRBD1 identical over 7 bases. Germline trimming cut 1 base from V and 2 bases from J; bases unmatched to any gene: 2. The CDR3 has 14 residues. CDR1 is SGHTS and CDR2 is YDEGEE in the germline V gene. The CDR3 bases are TGTGCCAGCAGCTTGACAGGGGTCAACTATGGCTACACCTTC. Translated, it gives CASSLTGVNYGYTF. Together with reference TRBV5-8 and TRBJ1-2, the CDR3 gives the full variable domain: EAGVTQSPTHLIKTRGQQATLRCSPISGHTSVYWYQQALGLGLQFLLWYDEGEERNRGNFPPRFSGRQFPNYSSELNVNALELEDSALYLCASSLTGVNYGYTFGSGTRLTVV.

The rearrangement links TRBV5-5 to TRBJ2-1, with D tentatively TRBD2 (5 bases). V was pared by 6 bases and J by 0 bases, with 19 bases between. The CDR3 loop spans 17 amino acids. In germline, CDR1 is SGHKS, CDR2 YYEKEE (reference sequence). The CDR3 coding sequence is TGTGCCAGCACCCTCTCCGGGAAAACTCACTCCTACAATGAGCAGTTCTTC. This encodes CASTLSGKTHSYNEQFF. The entire variable domain, with the rest obtained from reference TRBV5-5 and TRBJ2-1, is as follows: DAGVTQSPTHLIKTRGQQVTLRCSPISGHKSVSWYQQVLGQGPQFIFQYYEKEERGRGNFPDRFSARQFPNYSSELNVNALLLGDSALYLCASTLSGKTHSYNEQFFGPGTRLTVL.

The CDR3 sequence: CASSETGQPTYGYTF. CDR3 DNA: TGTGCCAGCAGTGAGACGGGACAGCCAACCTATGGCTACACCTTC. The V and J genes are TRBV2 and TRBJ1-2, with 7 positions matching TRBD1. This CDR3 is 15 amino acids long. The ends lost 3 bases at V and 4 bases at J; junction bases unmatched: 8. Germline assignment: CDR1 SNHLY and CDR2 FYNNEI.

The CDR3 here is CASSEGQGDGYTF. CDR3 nucleotides: TGCGCCAGCAGCGAGGGACAGGGAGATGGCTACACCTTC. The genes are TRBV5-1 and TRBJ1-2; 9 positions match TRBD1. Trimming at V came to 4 bases and at J to 6 bases, leaving 4 bases not matched to a gene. The V gene's germline CDR1 is SGHRS and CDR2 YFSETQ. CDR3 length: 13 residues.

The chain couples TRBV4-2 to TRBJ2-1; 13 positions agree with TRBD2. Germline-derived CDR1 and CDR2 are LGHNA and YNFKEQ. CDR3 length: 16 residues. Losses at the gene ends were 1 base for V and 4 bases for J; bases not matched to a gene: 1. The CDR3 DNA follows: TGTGCCAGCAGCCAAGGGACTAGCGGGGGATACAATGAGCAGTTCTTC. Protein sequence: CASSQGTSGGYNEQFF.

This rearrangement joins TRBV29-1 to TRBJ1-1, with no clear D. This CDR3 has 11 residues. Trimming took 8 bases from V and 0 from J, leaving 7 bases between them. Germline CDR1 SQVTM, CDR2 ANQGSEA. The DNA of the CDR3 is TGCAGCATCACAATGAACACTGAAGCTTTCTTT. It codes for CSITMNTEAFF.

The chain uses TRBV4-1 and TRBJ2-7; 9 nucleotides line up with TRBD2. CDR3 length: 15 residues. The junction had 2 bases not matched to a gene; V was cut back by 2 bases and J by 0 bases. In germline, CDR1 is MGHRA, CDR2 YSYEKL. CDR3 coding DNA: TGCGCCAGCAGCCAATCGACTAGCGGCTCCTACGAGCAGTACTTC. It yields the protein CASSQSTSGSYEQYF.

The chain uses TRBV27 and TRBJ1-1; D might be TRBD1 (5 bases). Germline V lookup: CDR1 MNHEY, CDR2 SMNVEV (reference sequence). The CDR3 consists of 12 residues. The V and J ends lost 5 bases and 3 bases respectively, with 7 bases between them. CDR3 sequence: CASSDRDTEAFF. The CDR3 DNA is TGTGCCAGCAGTGACAGAGACACTGAAGCTTTCTTT.